The 5 T cell receptor beta chains presented below share a single source sample, sequenced in a study of T cells in women clearing cervical HPV infection. The data were produced by immunoSEQ multiplex PCR, yet TCRdb's version contains in-frame clones alone and is incomplete. The listing contains tens of thousands of clones. The sequenced sample consisted of blood buffy coat. These receptors were obtained from a woman between 18 and 75 years old with a cervical HPV16 infection that either progressed to CIN3+ or cleared (not recorded which).

Comment on this clone: The read ends 3 residues before the CDR3 terminus; that terminus is restored from the germline J gene. The chain is built from TRBV3-1 (or the pseudogene TRBV3-2) and TRBJ2-7; the D gene is possibly TRBD1 (5 bases). CDR1 is LGHDT, CDR2 YNNKEL, per germline (reference sequence). The V and J ends lost 0 bases and 6 bases respectively, with 12 bases between them. The CDR3 covers 14 residues. The CDR3: CASSQEQSRGEQYF. The sequenced part of the CDR3 DNA is TGTGCCAGCAGCCAAGAGCAATCAAGGGGCGAG.

Turning to this clone: The sequence runs out 3 residues before the end of the CDR3; the remainder is reconstructed from the germline J gene. The J gene is TRBJ1-4, the V gene TRBV28; 9 nucleotides match TRBD1. Germline V CDR1 and CDR2: MDHEN, SYDVKM. The CDR3 runs to 15 residues. The junction had 8 bases not matched to a gene; V was cut back by 8 bases and J by 4 bases. Partial CDR3 DNA: TGTGCCAGCGGGACAGGGACGGCCGGTAATGAAAAA. This gives the protein CASGTGTAGNEK. The CDR3 in full is CASGTGTAGNEKLFF.

Of note for this clone: The read is 3 residues too short to cover the CDR3 end, so that end is filled in from the germline J gene. V gene TRBV12-5 combines with J gene TRBJ1-2; D call uncertain. The V gene's germline CDR1 is LGHNT and CDR2 FRNRAP. V lost 11 bases and J lost 4, with 20 bases in between. CDR3 length: 14 amino acids. CDR3 bases read: TGTGCTCGCTCCCTCACTCCGACTCCCTATGGC. This gives the protein CARSLTPTPYG. The whole CDR3 region reads CARSLTPTPYGYTF.

As for this clone: Read coverage stops 3 residues before the CDR3 terminus; the germline J gene supplies the remainder. This rearrangement joins TRBV28 to TRBJ1-2; tentatively, D is TRBD1 (6 bases). Per the germline V gene, CDR1 is MDHEN and CDR2 is SYDVKM. The CDR3 is made up of 15 amino acids. V was clipped by 4 bases and J by 4 bases, with 16 bases between them. The DNA read from the CDR3 is TGTGCCAGCAGTTCCGGACAGCTCCTCCGCTATGGC. Translation: CASSSGQLLRYG. The complete CDR3 protein is CASSSGQLLRYGYTF.

As for this clone: The read falls 3 residues short of the CDR3 end, and the missing part is taken from the germline J gene. The gene calls are TRBV16 and TRBJ1-2, with 11 bases that match TRBD1. The CDR3 loop spans 15 amino acids. Per germline, CDR1 KGHSY and CDR2 FQNENV. The part of the CDR3 DNA that was read is TGTGCCAGCAGCCAATCTGGACAGGGGGCGCAAGGC. Protein sequence: CASSQSGQGAQG. The entire CDR3 protein is CASSQSGQGAQGYTF.